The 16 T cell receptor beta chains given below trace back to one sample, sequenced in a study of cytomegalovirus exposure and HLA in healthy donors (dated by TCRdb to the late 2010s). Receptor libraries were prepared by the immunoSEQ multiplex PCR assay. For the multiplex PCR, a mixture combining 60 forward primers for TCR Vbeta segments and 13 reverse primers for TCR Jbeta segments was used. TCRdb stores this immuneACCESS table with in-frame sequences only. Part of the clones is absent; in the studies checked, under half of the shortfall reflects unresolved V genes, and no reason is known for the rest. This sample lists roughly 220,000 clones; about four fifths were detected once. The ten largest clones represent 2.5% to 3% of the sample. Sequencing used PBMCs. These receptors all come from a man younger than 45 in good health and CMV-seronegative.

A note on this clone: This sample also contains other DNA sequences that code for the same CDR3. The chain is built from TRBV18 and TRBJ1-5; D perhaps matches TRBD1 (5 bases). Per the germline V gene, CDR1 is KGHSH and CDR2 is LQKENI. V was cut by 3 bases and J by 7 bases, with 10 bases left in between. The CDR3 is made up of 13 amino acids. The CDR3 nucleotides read TGTGCCAGCTCACCGGGGGGTGGACAGCCCCAGCATTTT. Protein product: CASSPGGGQPQHF.

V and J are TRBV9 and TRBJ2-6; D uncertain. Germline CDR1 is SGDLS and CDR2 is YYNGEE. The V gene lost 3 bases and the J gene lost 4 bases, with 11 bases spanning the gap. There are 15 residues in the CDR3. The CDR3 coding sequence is TGTGCCAGCAGCGCCCCAGAAGAAGGGGCCAACGTCCTGACTTTC. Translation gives CASSAPEEGANVLTF.

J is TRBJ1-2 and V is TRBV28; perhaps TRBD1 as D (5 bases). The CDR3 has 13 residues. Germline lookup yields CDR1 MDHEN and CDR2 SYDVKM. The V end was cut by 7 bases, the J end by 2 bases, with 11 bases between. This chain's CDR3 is CASTLSGNYGYTF. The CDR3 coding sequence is TGTGCCAGCACCCTATCAGGGAACTATGGCTACACCTTC.

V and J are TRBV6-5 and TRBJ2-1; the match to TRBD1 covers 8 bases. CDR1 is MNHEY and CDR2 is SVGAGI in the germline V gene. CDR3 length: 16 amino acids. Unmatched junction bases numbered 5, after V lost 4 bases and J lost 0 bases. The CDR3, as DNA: TGTGCCAGCAGTTCCCTCGGGACAGGCTCCTACAATGAGCAGTTCTTC. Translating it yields CASSSLGTGSYNEQFF.

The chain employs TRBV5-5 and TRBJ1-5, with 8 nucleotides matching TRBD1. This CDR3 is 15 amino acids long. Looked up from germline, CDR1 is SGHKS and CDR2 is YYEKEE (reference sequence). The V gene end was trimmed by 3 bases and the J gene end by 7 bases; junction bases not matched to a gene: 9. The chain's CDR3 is CASSSGQGRYQPQHF. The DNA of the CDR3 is TGTGCCAGCAGCTCCGGACAGGGAAGGTACCAGCCCCAGCATTTT. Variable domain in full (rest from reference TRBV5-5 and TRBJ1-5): DAGVTQSPTHLIKTRGQQVTLRCSPISGHKSVSWYQQVLGQGPQFIFQYYEKEERGRGNFPDRFSARQFPNYSSELNVNALLLGDSALYLCASSSGQGRYQPQHFGDGTRLSIL.

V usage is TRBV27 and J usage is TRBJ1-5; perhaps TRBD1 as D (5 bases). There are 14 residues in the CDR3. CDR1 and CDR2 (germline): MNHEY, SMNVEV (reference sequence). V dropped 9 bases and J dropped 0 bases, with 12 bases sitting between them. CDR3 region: CASRDSRSNQPQHF. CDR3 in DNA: TGTGCCAGTCGGGACTCCCGTAGCAATCAGCCCCAGCATTTT.

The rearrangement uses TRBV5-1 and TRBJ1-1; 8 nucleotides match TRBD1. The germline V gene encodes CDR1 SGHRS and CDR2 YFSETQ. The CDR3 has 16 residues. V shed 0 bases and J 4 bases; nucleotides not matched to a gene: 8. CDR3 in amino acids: CASSLEPTGVGTEAFF. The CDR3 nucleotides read TGCGCCAGCAGCTTGGAACCGACAGGGGTGGGCACTGAAGCTTTCTTT.

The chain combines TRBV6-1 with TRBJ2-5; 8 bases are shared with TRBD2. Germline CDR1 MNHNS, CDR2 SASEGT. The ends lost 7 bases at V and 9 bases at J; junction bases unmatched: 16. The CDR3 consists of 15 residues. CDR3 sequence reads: CASTSPGGRIRAQYF. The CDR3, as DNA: TGTGCCAGCACCTCACCGGGGGGGCGAATCAGGGCCCAGTACTTC.

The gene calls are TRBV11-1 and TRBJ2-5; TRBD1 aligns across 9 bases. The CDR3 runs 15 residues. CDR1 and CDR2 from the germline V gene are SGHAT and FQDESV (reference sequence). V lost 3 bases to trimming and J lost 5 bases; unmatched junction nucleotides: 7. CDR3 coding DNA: TGTGCCAGCAGCTTTAGACAGGGGGACATGGAGACCCAGTACTTC. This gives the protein CASSFRQGDMETQYF.

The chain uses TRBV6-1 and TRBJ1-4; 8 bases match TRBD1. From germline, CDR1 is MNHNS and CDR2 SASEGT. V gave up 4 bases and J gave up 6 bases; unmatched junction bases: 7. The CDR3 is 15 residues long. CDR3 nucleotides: TGTGCCAGCAGTGGAGGGACAGGACCTTATGAAAAACTGTTTTTT. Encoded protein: CASSGGTGPYEKLFF.

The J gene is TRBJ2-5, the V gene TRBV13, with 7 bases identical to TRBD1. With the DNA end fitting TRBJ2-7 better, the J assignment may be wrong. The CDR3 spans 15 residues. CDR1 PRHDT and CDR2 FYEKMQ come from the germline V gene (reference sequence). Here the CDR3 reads CASSLAVGQPHEQYF. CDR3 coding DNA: TGTGCCAGCAGCTTAGCCGTGGGACAGCCTCACGAGCAGTACTTC.

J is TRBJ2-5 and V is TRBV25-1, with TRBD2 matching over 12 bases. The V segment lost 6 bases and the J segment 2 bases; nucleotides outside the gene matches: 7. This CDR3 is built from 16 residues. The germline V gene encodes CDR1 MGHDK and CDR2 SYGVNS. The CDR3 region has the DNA TGTGCCAGCAGGGGGGGAGGGACTAGCGGGCAAGAGACCCAGTACTTC. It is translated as CASRGGGTSGQETQYF.

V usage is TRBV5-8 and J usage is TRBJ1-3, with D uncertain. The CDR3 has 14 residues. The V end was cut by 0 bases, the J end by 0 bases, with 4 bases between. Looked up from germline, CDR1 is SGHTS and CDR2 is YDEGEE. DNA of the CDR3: TGTGCCAGCAGCTTGGCACACTCTGGAAACACCATATATTTT. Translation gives CASSLAHSGNTIYF.

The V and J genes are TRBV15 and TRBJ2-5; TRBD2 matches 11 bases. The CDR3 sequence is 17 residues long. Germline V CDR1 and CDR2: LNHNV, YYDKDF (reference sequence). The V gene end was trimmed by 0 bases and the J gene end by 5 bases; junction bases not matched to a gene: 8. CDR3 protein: CATSREGSGGAGETQYF. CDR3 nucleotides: TGTGCCACCAGCAGAGAGGGTAGCGGGGGGGCCGGGGAGACCCAGTACTTC.

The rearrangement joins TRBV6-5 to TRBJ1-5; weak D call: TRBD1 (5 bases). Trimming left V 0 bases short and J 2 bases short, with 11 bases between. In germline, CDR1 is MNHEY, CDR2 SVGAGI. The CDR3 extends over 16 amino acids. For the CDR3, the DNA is TGTGCCAGCAGTTACTCTGGGGCGGGGGGCAATCAGCCCCAGCATTTT. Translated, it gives CASSYSGAGGNQPQHF.

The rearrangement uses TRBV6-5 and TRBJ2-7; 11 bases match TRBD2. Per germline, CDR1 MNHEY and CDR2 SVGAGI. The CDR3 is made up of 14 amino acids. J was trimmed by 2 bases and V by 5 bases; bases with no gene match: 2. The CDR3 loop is CASSLAGGTYEQYF. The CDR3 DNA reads TGTGCCAGCAGTCTAGCGGGGGGAACCTACGAGCAGTACTTC.